A selection of T cell receptor beta chains follows, all from one sample in a study of early T cells in non-severe SARS-CoV-2 infection. One entry per CDR3 protein results from TCRdb running MiXCR on the 5' RACE reads. Among approximately 22,000 distinct CDR3 sequences, 4% to 5.5% were seen once, and the ten largest hold roughly a fifth. The sequenced sample was whole blood. These receptors were collected from an adult who was a healthcare worker with PCR-confirmed SARS-CoV-2 infection or an uninfected control (not recorded which). Each CDR3 is given with its conserved first and last residue. Clone sizes are given selectively: once, few, many, or a class where the clone is expanded.

>TRBJ1-4|TRBV7-6|few
CASSSTGGHGEKLFF
>TRBJ2-1|TRBV12-3/TRBV12-4|many
CASSPVPGEQFF
>TRBJ2-1|TRBV6-1|NA
CASSGRCNEQFF
>TRBJ2-3|TRBV28|many
CASSLASSGRRNTQYF
>TRBJ1-1|TRBV28|few
CASSPLATGRNTEAFF
>TRBJ2-2|TRBV29-1|few
CSVEDHLGYGELFF
>TRBJ1-1|TRBV4-3|NA
CASSQDLSPRVGAEAFF
>TRBJ1-1|TRBV28|many
CASTPGDRKNTEAFF
>TRBJ1-5|TRBV19|many
CASSIETENQPQHF
>TRBJ2-5|TRBV9|few
CASSVGLLSGSGETQYF
>TRBJ2-7|TRBV19|many
CASSSNSVLNGEQYF
>TRBJ2-7|TRBV20-1|many
CSASRAENTYGEQYF
>TRBJ2-1|TRBV7-9|many
CASSYAGPTDEQFF
>TRBJ1-5|TRBV20-1|many
CSAIWGVNQPQHF
>TRBJ2-1|TRBV12-3/TRBV12-4|many
CASSLHQGTEQFF
>TRBJ1-3|TRBV29-1|few
CSVSARAGNTIYF
>TRBJ2-1|TRBV20-1|many
CSARGRSSYNEQFF
>TRBJ2-7|TRBV7-9|many
CASSWGQGSYEQYF
>TRBJ1-1|TRBV6-5|NA
CASGAEPDAEAFF
>TRBJ1-4|TRBV19|NA
CASSISRGPNEKLFF
>TRBJ2-7|TRBV28|medium-sized
CASRAKQVFSNYEQYF
>TRBJ2-7|TRBV7-6|many
CASSPQVGLTDEQYF